This TCR beta chain was sequenced during a study of blood T cell repertoires in COVID-19. The wider study: Collection of acute and convalescent COVID-19 samples took place in the United States, Italy and Spain. In each case, the material was cDNA or gDNA derived from T cells, B-cell-depleted T cells, or PBMCs.

This CDR3 has 14 amino acids. Germline-derived CDR1 and CDR2 are LNHDA and SQIVND (reference sequence). V lost 5 bases to trimming and J lost 8 bases, with 18 bases between them. In the authors' workflow: Cell counts per sample came from amplifying reference gene primers. Clones were read by immunoSEQ multiplex PCR, and TCRdb kept only the in-frame ones, dropping some. Clonal size and the V and J genes are those of that table, whereas D and trimming came from the DNA. The sample gives under 250,000 clones, approximately 80% of which show up once; about 1.3% is in the top ten. The receptor was derived from a woman aged 40-49 years with acute COVID-19. Sequenced material: PBMCs or T cells enriched from blood (not recorded which). The rearrangement uses TRBV19 and TRBJ1-2; D is perhaps TRBD1 (6 bases). For the CDR3, the DNA is TGTGCCAGTAGTGCCCAACAGGGAACGGGGGGCTACACCTTC. As protein: CASSAQQGTGGYTF.